A selection of T cell receptor beta chains follows, all from one sample in a study of shared clonotypes between healthy human individuals. This table comes from immunoSEQ multiplex PCR, and its TCRdb copy is limited to in-frame clones, with some not included. The sample yields around 340,000 clones, more than 60% seen once. Source material: memory CD4+ T cells sorted from blood. These receptors were taken from a man in his thirties or forties in good health. CDR3s include the opening cysteine and the closing phenylalanine or tryptophan. A D gene is named only where the DNA matches it firmly. The listing skips clone size in some rows; elsewhere it reads once, few, many or a size class.

v_gene,d_gene,j_gene,abundance,CDR3aa
TRBV28,-,TRBJ2-7,-,CASSLLPNREQYF
TRBV30,TRBD2,TRBJ2-7,-,CAWSSGLATSYNSYEQYF
TRBV2,TRBD2,TRBJ2-7,-,CASKTGLAGGVHEQYF
TRBV18,-,TRBJ1-1,-,CASFSRGRDTEAFF
TRBV2,TRBD1,TRBJ1-2,-,CASTGQEDYGYTF
TRBV28,-,TRBJ1-2,-,CASTPPFGAGGYTF
TRBV10-3,-,TRBJ1-5,few,CAISGQVGNQPQHF
TRBV18,-,TRBJ1-5,-,CASSAQYNQPQHF
TRBV5-1,TRBD1,TRBJ1-1,-,CASSTRQGLTEAFF
TRBV6-1,TRBD2,TRBJ2-7,-,CASSESAFGTGTTYEQYF
TRBV27,-,TRBJ1-1,-,CASSPGLYYTEAFF
TRBV5-1,TRBD2,TRBJ2-7,-,CASSLLAGGWGNEQYF
TRBV11-1,TRBD2,TRBJ2-3,-,CASKSGSSSDTQYF
TRBV9,-,TRBJ2-1,-,CASSVASSGLVSYNEQFF
TRBV6-5,TRBD1,TRBJ2-7,once,CASSEPGQGLREQYF
TRBV5-1,-,TRBJ1-4,-,CASSLMGDNEKLFF
TRBV29-1,-,TRBJ2-7,-,CSVTTGPYEQYF
TRBV5-1,TRBD1,TRBJ2-1,-,CASCRDRANNEQFF
TRBV25-1,-,TRBJ2-3,-,CASSDSPEGSDTQYF
TRBV30,-,TRBJ2-1,-,CAWSWTAAHNEQFF
TRBV2,-,TRBJ2-7,-,CASSILIREQYF
TRBV4-2,-,TRBJ1-1,few,CASSQDGTAGRNTEAFF
TRBV7-9,-,TRBJ2-1,-,CASSLVRTHYNEQFF
TRBV6-5,TRBD1,TRBJ2-7,-,CASSPWTGHYEQYF
TRBV7-9,TRBD1,TRBJ1-1,-,CASSLSGQGYTEAFF
TRBV2,-,TRBJ1-1,few,CASSEIRVTNTEAFF
TRBV2,-,TRBJ1-5,-,CASSELGGNQPQHF
TRBV11-2,-,TRBJ2-7,-,CASSYPPGQPYEQYF
TRBV7-9,TRBD1,TRBJ1-4,many,CASSHLPGQGDEKLFF
TRBV5-1,TRBD2,TRBJ2-3,-,CASSQTGTNGTDTQYF
TRBV5-1,-,TRBJ2-3,-,CASSSSVGPSTDTQYF
TRBV5-1,-,TRBJ1-2,-,CASSLESGNNYGYTF
TRBV18,-,TRBJ2-4,-,CASSLPGAAGHIQYF
TRBV7-3,-,TRBJ2-1,-,CASSSHQGNEQFF
TRBV5-1,-,TRBJ2-5,-,CASSLDFQETQYF
TRBV5-1,TRBD1,TRBJ2-7,-,CASSLVGQGMDEQYF